This TCR beta chain derives from a study of T cell responses to AZD1222 COVID-19 vaccine. Study findings and constraints: Compared with day 0, the breadth and depth of the Spike-specific TCR repertoire rose significantly after two doses of AZD1222.

Germline lookup yields CDR1 SQVTM and CDR2 ANQGSEA. V was shortened by 5 bases and J by 1 base, with 15 bases between the two germline ends. The CDR3 runs 15 residues. This table comes from immunoSEQ multiplex PCR, and its TCRdb copy is limited to in-frame clones, with some not included. The table lists fewer than 85,000 clones, 80% to 90% of them singletons. About this clone: Its antigen is undetermined.

This clonotype was obtained from an adult in good health. This specimen was peripheral blood, taken on day 0 of AZD1222 vaccination. This chain uses TRBV29-1 with TRBJ2-4; D might be TRBD2 (6 bases). CDR3 amino acids: CSVSGVQSAKNIQYF. CDR3 coding DNA: TGCAGCGTTTCGGGAGTGCAGTCGGCCAAAAACATTCAGTACTTC.